This entry lists 15 T cell receptor beta chains sequenced from one sample in a study of blood T cell repertoires in COVID-19. Libraries were prepared by immunoSEQ multiplex PCR; TCRdb keeps only in-frame clonotypes and omits some of them. Found here are roughly 130,000 clones, approximately 88% of them singletons; the top ten hold over 9.5%. Sequencing was performed on peripheral blood. These receptors were collected from a man aged 60 to 75 with active or convalescent COVID-19.

J is TRBJ2-1 and V is TRBV7-2; D ambiguous. The CDR3 is 11 residues long. Germline V gene sequence: CDR1 SGHTA, CDR2 FQGNSA. V lost 4 bases to trimming and J lost 9 bases, with 7 bases between them. CDR3 loop: CASSSWAEQFF. Written as DNA, the CDR3 is TGTGCCAGCAGCTCTTGGGCTGAGCAGTTCTTC.

This rearrangement joins TRBV5-4 to TRBJ2-5, with TRBD2 matching over 10 bases. The CDR3 is 16 amino acids. Trimming at V came to 4 bases and at J to 2 bases, leaving 8 bases not matched to a gene. Looked up from germline, CDR1 is SGHNT and CDR2 is YYREEE (reference sequence). The CDR3: CASSLIPGLAQETQYF. CDR3 sequence (DNA): TGTGCCAGCAGCCTAATTCCGGGACTAGCGCAAGAGACCCAGTACTTC. Looking up the rest from reference TRBV5-4 and TRBJ2-5 gives the full variable domain: ETGVTQSPTHLIKTRGQQVTLRCSSQSGHNTVSWYQQALGQGPQFIFQYYREEENGRGNFPPRFSGLQFPNYSSELNVNALELDDSALYLCASSLIPGLAQETQYFGPGTRLLVL.

The chain carries TRBV24-1 and TRBJ2-1, with 8 bases lining up with TRBD1. This CDR3 region has 16 residues. In germline, CDR1 is KGHDR, CDR2 SFDVKD. Trimming cost V 5 bases and J 5 bases; bases outside gene matches: 10. Here the CDR3 reads CATSGVTGEKNNEQFF. The DNA for the CDR3 is TGTGCCACCAGTGGGGTGACAGGGGAGAAAAACAATGAGCAGTTCTTC.

V gene TRBV27 combines with J gene TRBJ2-7, with 9 bases matching TRBD2. This CDR3 spans 15 amino acids. After removal of 6 bases from V and 2 bases from J, the junction contained 8 bases not matched to a gene. Germline CDR1 MNHEY, CDR2 SMNVEV (reference sequence). CDR3 residues: CASSRGQREAYEQYF. The DNA for the CDR3 is TGTGCCAGCAGCAGGGGCCAGCGGGAGGCCTACGAGCAGTACTTC.

This clone came up a few times. The chain links TRBV6-1 to TRBJ1-4; 8 bases are shared with TRBD1. Trimming removed 4 bases from V and 0 bases from J; junction bases left unmatched: 13. This CDR3 comprises 19 residues. CDR1 is MNHNS, CDR2 SASEGT, per germline. CDR3 bases: TGTGCCAGCAGTGGGGGGAAGGGACAGGAACCAGCAACTAATGAAAAACTGTTTTTT. Translating gives CASSGGKGQEPATNEKLFF.

This clone has more than one count but fewer than ten. The chain is built from TRBV2 and TRBJ2-7; TRBD1 matches 7 bases. Germline V gene sequence: CDR1 SNHLY, CDR2 FYNNEI. With V trimmed by 5 bases and J by 6 bases, 10 bases remained unmatched. CDR3 size: 14 residues. Written as DNA, the CDR3 is TGTGCCAGCAGTCAACAGGGGTCAACTACCGAGCAGTACTTC. Amino acids: CASSQQGSTTEQYF.

The chain recombines TRBV27 with TRBJ1-1; no clear D gene. V dropped 5 bases and J dropped 0 bases, with 10 bases sitting between them. Germline CDR1 MNHEY, CDR2 SMNVEV (reference sequence). The CDR3 length is 14 residues. CDR3 sequence: CASSAAGLNTEAFF. CDR3 DNA: TGTGCCAGCAGTGCGGCGGGGTTGAACACTGAAGCTTTCTTT.

The chain employs TRBV28 and TRBJ2-1; a possible D gene is TRBD1 (5 bases). CDR1 and CDR2 (germline): MDHEN, SYDVKM. There are 12 residues in the CDR3. V was pared by 6 bases and J by 14 bases, with 17 bases between. CDR3 region: CASRLGWTREFF. DNA for the CDR3: TGTGCCAGCAGGTTAGGGTGGACAAGGGAGTTCTTC.

The chain recombines TRBV18 with TRBJ2-7; 8 nucleotides agree with TRBD1. The germline CDR1 and CDR2 sequences are KGHSH and LQKENI. The CDR3 contains 15 residues. The junction had 5 bases not matched to a gene; V was cut back by 3 bases and J by 1 base. DNA for the CDR3: TGTGCCAGCTCACCGACAGGGGCAGGATCCTACGAGCAGTACTTC. Translation: CASSPTGAGSYEQYF.

This clone is medium-sized. The chain joins TRBV29-1 to TRBJ2-3; unclear D gene. The CDR3 extends over 10 amino acids. V shed 7 bases and J shed 2 bases, with 4 bases lying between them. Germline V gene data show CDR1 as SQVTM and CDR2 as ANQGSEA. CDR3 protein: CSAHTDTQYF. CDR3 nucleotides: TGCAGCGCCCACACAGATACGCAGTATTTT.

The CDR3 coding sequence is TGTGCCAGCAGCTCGACAGGGGCTGAAAAACTGTTTTTT. As protein: CASSSTGAEKLFF. The chain uses TRBV6-5 and TRBJ1-4, with 8 bases identical to TRBD1. V was clipped by 6 bases and J by 7 bases; unmatched bases: 4. Germline CDR1 is MNHEY and CDR2 is SVGAGI. The CDR3 spans 13 residues.

This rearrangement joins TRBV6-5 to TRBJ1-1, with 9 bases that match TRBD1. The germline gives CDR1 MNHEY, CDR2 SVGAGI. This CDR3 has 15 residues. The trim removed 5 bases at V and 7 bases at J, leaving 11 bases unmatched. The CDR3 sequence: CASSNSGQGSGEAFF. The CDR3 DNA sequence: TGTGCCAGCAGTAATTCAGGACAGGGGTCCGGTGAAGCTTTCTTT.

This clone has just one count. The CDR3 sequence is CSVGTDGYTF. As DNA, the CDR3 is TGCAGCGTCGGGACAGATGGCTACACCTTC. The rearrangement uses TRBV29-1 and TRBJ1-2, with 7 bases aligning to TRBD1. The CDR3 extends over 10 amino acids. Trimming removed 6 bases from V and 6 bases from J; junction bases left unmatched: 1. Germline CDR1 is SQVTM and CDR2 is ANQGSEA.

The chain carries TRBV7-9 and TRBJ1-6, with 8 bases matching TRBD1. CDR1 and CDR2 (germline): SEHNR, FQNEAQ (reference sequence). Trimming at V came to 5 bases and at J to 7 bases, leaving 10 bases not matched to a gene. The CDR3 is 16 amino acids. The CDR3 bases are TGTGCCAGCAGCCTAGGAAACCGGGACAGGAATTCACCCCTCCACTTT. Translated: CASSLGNRDRNSPLHF.

The rearrangement joins TRBV28 to TRBJ2-4; a possible D gene is TRBD1 (6 bases). Between the trimmed V and J ends, which lost 7 bases and 0 bases, there was a span of 19 bases. The CDR3 sequence is 17 residues long. Germline V gene lookup returns CDR1 MDHEN and CDR2 SYDVKM. DNA for the CDR3: TGTGCCAGCATGGTGGACAGAGAAACGCTAGCCAAAAACATTCAGTACTTC. Translation: CASMVDRETLAKNIQYF.